This entry lists 23 T cell receptor beta chains sequenced from one sample in a study of T cell changes during pregnancy in multiple sclerosis. Profiled with immunoSEQ multiplex PCR; TCRdb holds only in-frame clones, not every one. This sample has around 58,000 clones, with about 90% found just once. The material was CD4+ T cells from peripheral blood mononuclear cells, obtained after pregnancy. These receptors were collected from a female donor in good health, enrolled as a control in a pregnancy study.

This clone was seen a single time. This rearrangement joins TRBV2 to TRBJ1-5; no clear D gene. Germline V lookup: CDR1 SNHLY, CDR2 FYNNEI. Trimming shortened V by 7 bases and J by 4 bases, and 11 bases separated the two germline ends. This CDR3 contains 13 residues. In DNA form, the CDR3 reads TGTGCCAGCAATGCGTTACAGAATCAGCCCCAGCATTTT. Translating gives CASNALQNQPQHF.

This sequence joins TRBV15 and TRBJ1-2; 7 bases fit TRBD1. The V gene end was trimmed by 0 bases and the J gene end by 4 bases; junction bases not matched to a gene: 5. The CDR3 totals 15 residues. CDR1 is LNHNV and CDR2 is YYDKDF in the germline V gene (reference sequence). The CDR3 region is CATSREVGTVYGYTF. CDR3 DNA sequence: TGTGCCACCAGCAGAGAGGTGGGGACAGTCTATGGCTACACCTTC. The complete variable domain, with remaining parts taken from reference TRBV15 and TRBJ1-2, reads DAMVIQNPRYQVTQFGKPVTLSCSQTLNHNVMYWYQQKSSQAPKLLFHYYDKDFNNEADTPDNFQSRRPNTSFCFLDIRSPGLGDTAMYLCATSREVGTVYGYTFGSGTRLTVV.

This clone was seen a single time. The J gene is TRBJ1-4, the V gene TRBV19; perhaps TRBD1 as D (5 bases). The CDR3 loop spans 15 amino acids. Trimming left V 1 base short and J 8 bases short, with 14 bases between. Germline V gene sequence: CDR1 LNHDA, CDR2 SQIVND (reference sequence). The DNA for the CDR3 is TGTGCCAGTAGTATAGGGTCAGGGCTCCGCGAAAAACTGTTTTTT. Its protein product is CASSIGSGLREKLFF.

The count of this clone is one. The chain links TRBV19 to TRBJ1-1; possible D gene TRBD1, 6 bases. With 5 bases removed from V and 5 bases from J, the gap between germline ends came to 12 bases. The CDR3 sequence is 13 residues long. The germline CDR1 and CDR2 sequences are LNHDA and SQIVND (reference sequence). CDR3 residues: CASSQGRRTEAFF. CDR3 nucleotide sequence: TGTGCCAGTAGTCAGGGGCGTCGGACTGAAGCTTTCTTT.

The chain's CDR3 is CASSVAEGVSGELFF. The CDR3, as DNA: TGTGCCAGCAGCGTAGCGGAGGGAGTATCCGGGGAGCTGTTTTTT. V gene TRBV9 combines with J gene TRBJ2-2; D possibly corresponds to TRBD2 (6 bases). The V gene's germline CDR1 is SGDLS and CDR2 YYNGEE. CDR3 length: 15 amino acids. Trimming shortened V by 0 bases and J by 6 bases, and 12 bases separated the two germline ends.

This chain connects TRBV11-3 to TRBJ2-1, with TRBD1 matching over 7 bases. This CDR3 region has 14 residues. The germline gives CDR1 SGHNT, CDR2 YENEEA. The V segment lost 5 bases and the J segment 7 bases; nucleotides outside the gene matches: 8. CDR3 residues: CASSPRTGGNEQFF. For the CDR3, the DNA is TGTGCCAGCAGCCCCCGGACAGGCGGGAATGAGCAGTTCTTC.

The chain is built from TRBV6-4 and TRBJ2-3; TRBD1 aligns across 10 bases. Germline lookup yields CDR1 MRHNA and CDR2 SNTAGT. The CDR3 covers 14 residues. J lost 5 bases, V lost 5 bases, and 4 bases had no gene match. The CDR3 DNA reads TGTGCCAGCAGTCCGGACAGGGGGATAGATACGCAGTATTTT. It codes for CASSPDRGIDTQYF.

V is TRBV11-3 and J is TRBJ1-6, with no clear D. CDR1 SGHNT and CDR2 YENEEA come from the germline V gene. Trimming stripped 2 bases from V and 5 bases from J, with 7 bases between. This CDR3 spans 14 amino acids. CDR3 residues: CASSLWEDNSPLHF. In nucleotides, the CDR3 is TGTGCCAGCAGCTTATGGGAGGATAATTCACCCCTCCACTTT.

The chain is built from TRBV7-9 and TRBJ1-1, with unresolved D. The V end lost 8 bases, the J end lost 1 base, and 11 bases lay between the germline ends. The CDR3 sequence is 13 residues long. CDR1 and CDR2 from the germline V gene are SEHNR and FQNEAQ (reference sequence). CDR3 protein: CASQNEGNTEAFF. In DNA form, the CDR3 reads TGTGCCAGCCAAAACGAGGGGAACACTGAAGCTTTCTTT.

The chain combines TRBV2 with TRBJ1-2; 8 bases are shared with TRBD1. Trimming at V came to 10 bases and at J to 14 bases, leaving 21 bases not matched to a gene. CDR1 and CDR2 (germline): SNHLY, FYNNEI. This CDR3 spans 14 amino acids. This CDR3 is CAITPAGTGASWTF. CDR3 in DNA: TGTGCCATCACACCCGCCGGGACAGGTGCTTCTTGGACCTTC.

The rearrangement links TRBV27 to TRBJ1-1; D is unclear. Germline lookup yields CDR1 MNHEY and CDR2 SMNVEV (reference sequence). Between the trimmed V and J ends, which lost 5 bases and 0 bases, there was a span of 7 bases. The CDR3 sequence is 13 residues long. The CDR3: CASSLYMNTEAFF. CDR3 nucleotide sequence: TGTGCCAGCAGTCTTTACATGAACACTGAAGCTTTCTTT.

In its sample, this clone was seen once. The chain is built from TRBV6-5 and TRBJ1-2; D unresolved. This CDR3 comprises 13 residues. Germline loops: CDR1 MNHEY, CDR2 SVGAGI. Trimming stripped 5 bases from V and 0 bases from J, with 7 bases between. CDR3 sequence: CASSVSANYGYTF. In DNA form, the CDR3 reads TGTGCCAGCAGTGTATCAGCTAACTATGGCTACACCTTC.

The genes are TRBV7-9 and TRBJ1-4; 8 bases are shared with TRBD1. V trimming: 6 bases; J trimming: 3 bases; junction bases outside the gene matches: 6. This CDR3 is 15 amino acids long. Per germline, CDR1 SEHNR and CDR2 FQNEAQ (reference sequence). The CDR3 coding sequence is TGTGCCAGCAGTTATACAGGGGGTCCTAATGAAAAACTGTTTTTT. This gives the protein CASSYTGGPNEKLFF.

This chain uses TRBV9 with TRBJ2-5; 7 positions agree with TRBD1. The junction had 3 bases not matched to a gene; V was cut back by 0 bases and J by 4 bases. The CDR3 contains 14 residues. CDR1 is SGDLS and CDR2 is YYNGEE in the germline V gene. The CDR3: CASSVEQGRETQYF. CDR3 coding DNA: TGTGCCAGCAGCGTAGAACAGGGGAGAGAGACCCAGTACTTC.

The chain has TRBV5-1 and TRBJ1-1; weak D call: TRBD1 (6 bases). Per the germline V gene, CDR1 is SGHRS and CDR2 is YFSETQ. Trimming took 7 bases from V and 4 from J, leaving 14 bases between them. This CDR3 is 13 amino acids long. The CDR3 loop is CASGTQGSTEAFF. In nucleotides, the CDR3 is TGCGCCAGCGGGACCCAGGGGAGCACTGAAGCTTTCTTT.

The chain combines TRBV19 with TRBJ2-1; TRBD2 agrees at 15 bases. Germline CDR1 reads LNHDA; CDR2 reads SQIVND (reference sequence). The CDR3 consists of 15 residues. The V and J ends lost 6 bases and 9 bases, in that order; junction bases with no gene match: 6. The CDR3 loop reads CASRIPGLAGGEQFF. CDR3 coding DNA: TGTGCCAGTAGGATACCGGGACTAGCGGGGGGTGAGCAGTTCTTC.

The CDR3 nucleotides are TGTGCCAGTAACTCCCGGGACAGGGGAATTAACAATGAGCAGTTCTTC. Translation: CASNSRDRGINNEQFF. The chain has TRBV19 and TRBJ2-1, with TRBD1 matching 10 bases. This CDR3 spans 16 amino acids. Trimming at V came to 7 bases and at J to 5 bases, leaving 11 bases not matched to a gene. Germline assignment: CDR1 LNHDA and CDR2 SQIVND (reference sequence).

V and J are TRBV2 and TRBJ2-1, with TRBD2 as a possible D gene (5 bases). Looked up from germline, CDR1 is SNHLY and CDR2 is FYNNEI. This CDR3 contains 16 residues. Between the trimmed V and J ends, which lost 2 bases and 3 bases, there was a span of 14 bases. The CDR3 spells CASSERADSVYNEQFF. The CDR3 DNA reads TGTGCCAGCAGTGAAAGGGCGGACTCCGTCTACAATGAGCAGTTCTTC.

A single count supports this clone. V is TRBV2 and J is TRBJ1-1; possibly TRBD1 for D (5 bases). The CDR3 length is 13 residues. Germline CDR1 reads SNHLY; CDR2 reads FYNNEI. Trimming removed 2 bases at V and 5 bases at J, with 9 bases between. As DNA, the CDR3 is TGTGCCAGCAGTGAAACGGAGGGGACTGAAGCTTTCTTT. This gives the protein CASSETEGTEAFF.

This sequence joins TRBV15 and TRBJ1-1; D possibly corresponds to TRBD1 (6 bases). Trimming took 2 bases from V and 8 from J, leaving 18 bases between them. This CDR3 comprises 15 residues. Germline CDR1 and CDR2: LNHNV and YYDKDF (reference sequence). CDR3 sequence: CATSRMQGSSTEAFF. The CDR3 DNA is TGTGCCACCAGCAGAATGCAGGGGTCGAGCACGGAAGCTTTCTTT.

The chain is built from TRBV5-1 and TRBJ1-5, with TRBD1 identical over 12 bases. The CDR3 is 15 residues long. Germline values: CDR1 SGHRS, CDR2 YFSETQ. The V segment lost 5 bases and the J segment 6 bases; nucleotides outside the gene matches: 6. Written as DNA, the CDR3 is TGCGCCAGCAGAGTCGGGACAGGGGGCGGTCAGCCCCAGCATTTT. This codes for CASRVGTGGGQPQHF.

The chain recombines TRBV5-1 with TRBJ1-3; TRBD1 might be the D (5 bases). Deletions cut 4 bases from V and 1 base from J, with 18 bases between. CDR1 and CDR2 (germline): SGHRS, YFSETQ. This CDR3 has 17 amino acids. The CDR3 coding sequence is TGCGCCAGCAGCCCCGGAGCCGGGGGTAGTTCTGGAAACACCATATATTTT. Translated, it gives CASSPGAGGSSGNTIYF.

This chain links TRBV7-3 with TRBJ1-5, with 7 bases fitting TRBD1. The CDR3 covers 16 residues. V shed 5 bases and J 5 bases; nucleotides not matched to a gene: 12. The germline gives CDR1 SGHTA, CDR2 FQGTGA. Here the CDR3 DNA reads TGTGCCAGCAGCCCCGGAAGGCAGGGGGTTTATCAGCCCCAGCATTTT. It codes for CASSPGRQGVYQPQHF. Drawing the rest from reference TRBV7-3 and TRBJ1-5, the complete variable domain is GAGVSQTPSNKVTEKGKYVELRCDPISGHTALYWYRQSLGQGPEFLIYFQGTGAADDSGLPNDRFFAVRPEGSVSTLKIQRTERGDSAVYLCASSPGRQGVYQPQHFGDGTRLSIL.